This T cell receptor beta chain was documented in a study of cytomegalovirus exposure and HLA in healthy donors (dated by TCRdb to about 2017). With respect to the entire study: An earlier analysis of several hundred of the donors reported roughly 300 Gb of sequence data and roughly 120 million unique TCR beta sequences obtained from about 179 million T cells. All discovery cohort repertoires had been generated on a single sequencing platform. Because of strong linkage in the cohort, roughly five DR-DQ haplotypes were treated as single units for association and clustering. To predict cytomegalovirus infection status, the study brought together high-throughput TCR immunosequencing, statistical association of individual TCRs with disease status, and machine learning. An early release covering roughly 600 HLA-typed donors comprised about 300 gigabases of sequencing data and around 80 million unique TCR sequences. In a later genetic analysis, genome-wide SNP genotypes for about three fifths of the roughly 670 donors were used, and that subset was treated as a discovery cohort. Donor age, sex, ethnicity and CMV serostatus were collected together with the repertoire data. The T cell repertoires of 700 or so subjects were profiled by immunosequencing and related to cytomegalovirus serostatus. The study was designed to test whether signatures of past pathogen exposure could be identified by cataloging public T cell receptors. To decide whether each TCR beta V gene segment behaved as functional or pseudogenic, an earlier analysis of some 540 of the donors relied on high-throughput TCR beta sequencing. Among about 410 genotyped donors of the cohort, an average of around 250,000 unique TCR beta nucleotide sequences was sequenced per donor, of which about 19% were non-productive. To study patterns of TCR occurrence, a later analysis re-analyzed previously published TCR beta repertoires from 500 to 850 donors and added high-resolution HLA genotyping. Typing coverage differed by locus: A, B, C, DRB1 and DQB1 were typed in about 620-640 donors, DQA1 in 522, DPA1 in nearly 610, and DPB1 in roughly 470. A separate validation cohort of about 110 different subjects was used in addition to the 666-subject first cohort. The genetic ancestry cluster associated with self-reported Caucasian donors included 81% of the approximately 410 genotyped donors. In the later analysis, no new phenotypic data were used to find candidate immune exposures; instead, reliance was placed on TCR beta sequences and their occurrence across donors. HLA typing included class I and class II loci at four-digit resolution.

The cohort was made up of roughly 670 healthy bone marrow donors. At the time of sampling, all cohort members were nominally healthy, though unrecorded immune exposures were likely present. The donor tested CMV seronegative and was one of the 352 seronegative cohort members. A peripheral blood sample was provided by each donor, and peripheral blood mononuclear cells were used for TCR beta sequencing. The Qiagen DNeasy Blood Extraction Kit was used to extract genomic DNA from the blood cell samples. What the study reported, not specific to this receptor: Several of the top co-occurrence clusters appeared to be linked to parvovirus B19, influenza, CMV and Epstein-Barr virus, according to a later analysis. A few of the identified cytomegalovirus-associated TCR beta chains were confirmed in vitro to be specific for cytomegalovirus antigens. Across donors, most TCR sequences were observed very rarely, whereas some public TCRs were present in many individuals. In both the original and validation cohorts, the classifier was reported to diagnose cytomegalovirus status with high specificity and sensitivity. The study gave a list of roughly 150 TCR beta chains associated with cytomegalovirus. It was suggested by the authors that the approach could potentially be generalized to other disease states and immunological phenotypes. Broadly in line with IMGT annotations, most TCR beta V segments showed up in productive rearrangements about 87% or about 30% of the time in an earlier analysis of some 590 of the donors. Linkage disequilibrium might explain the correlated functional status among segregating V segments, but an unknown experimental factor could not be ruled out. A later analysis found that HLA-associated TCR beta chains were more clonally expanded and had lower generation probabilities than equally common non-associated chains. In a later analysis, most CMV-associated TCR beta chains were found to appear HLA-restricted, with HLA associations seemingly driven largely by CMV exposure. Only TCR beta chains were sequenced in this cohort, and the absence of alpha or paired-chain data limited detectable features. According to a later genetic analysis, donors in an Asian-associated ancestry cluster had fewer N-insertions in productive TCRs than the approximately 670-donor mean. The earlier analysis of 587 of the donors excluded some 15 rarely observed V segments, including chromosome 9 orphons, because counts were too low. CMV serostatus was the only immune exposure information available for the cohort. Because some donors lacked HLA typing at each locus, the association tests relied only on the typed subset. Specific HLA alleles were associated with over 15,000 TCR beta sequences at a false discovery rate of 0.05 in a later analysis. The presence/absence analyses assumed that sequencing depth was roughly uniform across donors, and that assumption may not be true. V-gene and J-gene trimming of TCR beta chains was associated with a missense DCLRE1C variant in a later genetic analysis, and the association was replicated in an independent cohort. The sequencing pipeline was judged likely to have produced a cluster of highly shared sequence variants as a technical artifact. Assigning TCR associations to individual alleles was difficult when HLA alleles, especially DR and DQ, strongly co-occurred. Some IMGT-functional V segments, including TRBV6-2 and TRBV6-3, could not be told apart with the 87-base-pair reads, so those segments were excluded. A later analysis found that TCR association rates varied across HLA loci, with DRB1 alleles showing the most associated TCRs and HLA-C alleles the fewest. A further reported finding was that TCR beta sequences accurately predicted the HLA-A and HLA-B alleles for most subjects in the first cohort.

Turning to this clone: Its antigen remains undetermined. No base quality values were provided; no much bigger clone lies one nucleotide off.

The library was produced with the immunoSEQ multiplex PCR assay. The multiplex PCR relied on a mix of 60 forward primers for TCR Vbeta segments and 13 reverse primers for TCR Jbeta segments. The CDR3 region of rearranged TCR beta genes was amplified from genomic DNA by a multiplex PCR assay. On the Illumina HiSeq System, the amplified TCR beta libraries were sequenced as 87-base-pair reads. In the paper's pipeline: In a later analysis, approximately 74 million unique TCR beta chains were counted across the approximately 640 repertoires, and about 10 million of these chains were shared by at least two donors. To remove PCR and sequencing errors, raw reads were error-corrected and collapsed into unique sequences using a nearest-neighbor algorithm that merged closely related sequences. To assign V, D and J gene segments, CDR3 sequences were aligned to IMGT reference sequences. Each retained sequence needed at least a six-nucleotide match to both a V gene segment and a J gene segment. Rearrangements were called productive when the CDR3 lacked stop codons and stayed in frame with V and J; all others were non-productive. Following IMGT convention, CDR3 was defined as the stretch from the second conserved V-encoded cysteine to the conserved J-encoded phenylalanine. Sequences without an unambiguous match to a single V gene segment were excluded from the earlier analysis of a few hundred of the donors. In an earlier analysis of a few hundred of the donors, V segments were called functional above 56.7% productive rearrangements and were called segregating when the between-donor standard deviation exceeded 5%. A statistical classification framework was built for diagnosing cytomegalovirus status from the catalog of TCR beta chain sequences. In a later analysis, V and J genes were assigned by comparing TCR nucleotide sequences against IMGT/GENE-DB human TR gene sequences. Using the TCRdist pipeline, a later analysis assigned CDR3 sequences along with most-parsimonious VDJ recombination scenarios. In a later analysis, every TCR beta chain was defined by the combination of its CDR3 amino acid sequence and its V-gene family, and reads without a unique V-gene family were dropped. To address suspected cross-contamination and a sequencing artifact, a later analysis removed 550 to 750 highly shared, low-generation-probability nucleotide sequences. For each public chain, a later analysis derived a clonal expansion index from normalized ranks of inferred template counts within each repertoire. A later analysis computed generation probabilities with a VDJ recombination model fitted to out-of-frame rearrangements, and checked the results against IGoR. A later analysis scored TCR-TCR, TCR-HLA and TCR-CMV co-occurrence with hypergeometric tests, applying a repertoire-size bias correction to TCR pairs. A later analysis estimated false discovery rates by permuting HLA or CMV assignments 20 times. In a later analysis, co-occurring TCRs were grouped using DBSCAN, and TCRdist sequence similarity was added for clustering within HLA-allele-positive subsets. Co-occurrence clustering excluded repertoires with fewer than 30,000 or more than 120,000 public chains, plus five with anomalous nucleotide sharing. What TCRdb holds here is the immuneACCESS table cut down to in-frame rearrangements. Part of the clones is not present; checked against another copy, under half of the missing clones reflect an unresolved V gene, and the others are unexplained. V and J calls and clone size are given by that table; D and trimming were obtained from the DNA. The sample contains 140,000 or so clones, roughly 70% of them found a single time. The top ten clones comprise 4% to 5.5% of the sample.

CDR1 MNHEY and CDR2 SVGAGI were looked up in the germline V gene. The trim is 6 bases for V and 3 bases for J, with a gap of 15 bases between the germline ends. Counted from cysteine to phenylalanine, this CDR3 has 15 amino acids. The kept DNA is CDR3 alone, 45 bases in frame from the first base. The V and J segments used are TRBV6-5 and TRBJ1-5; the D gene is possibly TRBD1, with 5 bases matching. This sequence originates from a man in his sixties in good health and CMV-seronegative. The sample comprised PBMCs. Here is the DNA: TGTGCCAGCAGGGGCAGGGTTGGGAACAATCAGCCCCAGCATTTT. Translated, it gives CASRGRVGNNQPQHF.